Listed below are T cell receptor beta chains from one sample, sequenced in a study of T-cell reconstitution after alpha-beta-depleted transplantation in children. TCRdb recomputed calls from the PCR reads with MiXCR, one row per CDR3 protein. The sample includes about a million distinct CDR3 sequences, roughly 29% of them seen just once. Sequenced material: PBMCs, mostly from graft donor cells, taken 360 days after TCRalphabeta/CD19-depleted stem cell transplant. Receptors originate from a boy in the first two years of life who had a stem cell transplant for SCID, so the T cells may come from the graft donor. CDR3s include the opening cysteine and the closing phenylalanine or tryptophan. D genes are given only for firm matches. Clone sizes are given selectively: once, few, many, or a class where the clone is expanded.

j_gene	abundance	d_gene	v_gene	CDR3nt	CDR3aa
TRBJ2-5	-	TRBD2	TRBV12-3/TRBV12-4	TGTGCCAGCAGATTCAGCGGGGGACAAGAGACCCAGTACTTC	CASRFSGGQETQYF
TRBJ2-7	-	-	TRBV2	TGTGCCAGCAGTTTGGACAGAAGCTCCTACGAGCCGTACTTC	CASSLDRSSYEPYF
TRBJ2-7	few	TRBD2	TRBV20-1	TGCAGTGCTAGGACTAGCGGGGGGGTGGGCGAGCAGTACTTC	CSARTSGGVGEQYF
TRBJ2-7	few	-	TRBV6-5	TGTGCCAGCAGTTACGAACTGCGGGCACCCTACGAGCAGTACTTC	CASSYELRAPYEQYF
TRBJ2-1	few	-	TRBV20-1	TGCAGTGCTAGATCCGGAGCGTACTACAATGAGCAGTTCTTC	CSARSGAYYNEQFF
TRBJ1-2	-	-	TRBV7-9	TGTGCCAGCAGCTTTCCCCGCGGGGCAGGGGAGGACTATGGCTACACCTTC	CASSFPRGAGEDYGYTF
TRBJ2-3	-	-	TRBV29-1	TGCAGCGTTGAAGATCTGGAGACTAGGGGGGCAGATACGCAGTATTTT	CSVEDLETRGADTQYF
TRBJ1-4	-	-	TRBV20-1	TGCAGTGCTCGGTGGGTCGGGGCGAAGAATGAAAAACTGTTTTTT	CSARWVGAKNEKLFF
TRBJ1-2	few	-	TRBV5-1	TGCGCCAGCAGCGTGGGGGAGCCGAACTATGGCTACACCTTC	CASSVGEPNYGYTF
TRBJ1-6	few	-	TRBV12-3/TRBV12-4	TGTGCCAGCAGTTTGGCCTCCGGGACAACTAATTCACCCCTCCACTTT	CASSLASGTTNSPLHF
TRBJ2-1	-	-	TRBV2	TGTGCCAGCCGTTGGGGAGGTTCCAAGGGTTACAATGAGCAGTTCTTC	CASRWGGSKGYNEQFF
TRBJ2-3	few	TRBD2	TRBV5-1	TGCGCCAGCAGCTTCCGGGGGGTAGAGGTAGAAGATACGCAGTATTTT	CASSFRGVEVEDTQYF
TRBJ2-7	-	-	TRBV28	TGTGCCAGCAGCTCGGGACACCATGGTCCCCTCTACGAGCAGTACTTC	CASSSGHHGPLYEQYF
TRBJ2-7	few	TRBD2	TRBV4-1	TGCGCCAGCAGCCCCTCCTGGACTAGCGGGGGGCGATCCTACGAGCAGTACTTC	CASSPSWTSGGRSYEQYF
TRBJ1-1	-	-	TRBV6-6	TGTGCCAGCAGTTACGATCCCGGTGAAGCTTTCTTT	CASSYDPGEAFF
TRBJ2-1	-	-	TRBV5-1	TGCGCCAGCAGCTTCTCGAGGGCGGGGACCAATGAGCAGTTCTTC	CASSFSRAGTNEQFF
TRBJ2-5	-	TRBD2	TRBV6-1	TGTGCCAGCAGCCCAGCGACTAGCGGACTGGAGACCCAGTACTTC	CASSPATSGLETQYF
TRBJ1-5	-	-	TRBV7-2	TGTGCCAGCAGCTTAGGGCGGGGGCGCGCGCAGCCCCAGCATTTT	CASSLGRGRAQPQHF
TRBJ1-1	few	TRBD1	TRBV28	TGTGCCAGCAGCGCCTGGGCAGGGGGGAACACTGAAGCTTTCTTT	CASSAWAGGNTEAFF
TRBJ2-2	few	TRBD2	TRBV20-1	TGCAGTGCTAGTAGCGGGAAGAACACCGGGGAGCTGTTTTTT	CSASSGKNTGELFF
TRBJ2-3	few	-	TRBV20-1	TGCAGTGAGGGGGGGAGAGGGGCAGATACGCAGTATTTT	CSEGGRGADTQYF
TRBJ1-5	-	TRBD1	TRBV10-3	TGTGCCATCAGTTCAGACGGACAGGGGGTCAATCAGCCCCAGCATTTT	CAISSDGQGVNQPQHF
TRBJ1-1	few	-	TRBV27	TGTGCCAGCAGTAACAGGAGGTCGAACACTGAAGCTTTCTTT	CASSNRRSNTEAFF
TRBJ2-1	few	-	TRBV27	TGTGCCAGCAGTTTGAGTGGCGGTCCTATGAATGAGCAGTTCTTC	CASSLSGGPMNEQFF